This TCR beta chain was sequenced for a study of siplizumab effects on memory and regulatory T cells. General study results and limits: Major contributors to the alloresponse seemed to be naive T cells, which also appeared more diverse than memory cells. With siplizumab, cumulative frequency of CD4+ memory-derived alloreactive sequences dropped significantly. A minor fraction of alloreactive clones, and no more, mapped to unstimulated subsets.

This clone has only one observation. Its antigen remains unidentified. Assays were performed on about 10^5 TCR templates per sample. Sequenced by immunoSEQ multiplex PCR; TCRdb stores in-frame clones only, minus some. The sample records tens of thousands of clones, around 94% being singletons. CDR1 and CDR2 from the germline V gene are MNHEY and SMNVEV (reference sequence). The CDR3 has 15 amino acids. Trimming took 5 bases from V and 4 from J; bases not matched to a gene: 8. Sample: non-Treg CD4+ T cells sorted from blood. The source of this sequence is a human donor in good health. The chain recombines TRBV27 with TRBJ2-7; 10 bases match TRBD1. The CDR3 region has the DNA TGTGCCAGCAGTCCCCGACAGGGGGCACAGTACGAGCAGTACTTC. Encoded protein: CASSPRQGAQYEQYF.